The TCR beta chain under discussion was sequenced for a study of cytomegalovirus exposure and HLA in healthy donors. Study results and limitations: Cytomegalovirus association was listed for about 150 TCR beta chains.

The PCR used 60 Vbeta and 13 Jbeta primers. Measured with immunoSEQ multiplex PCR; TCRdb has only the in-frame clones, and not every one. This sample has about 140,000 clones, with approximately 78% found just once. About this clone: Its specificity is not known.

Per germline, CDR1 SGDLS and CDR2 YYNGEE. Trimming shortened V by 4 bases and J by 7 bases, and 18 bases separated the two germline ends. The CDR3 loop spans 15 amino acids. Input material: PBMCs. The sequence was obtained from a female donor in good health and CMV-seronegative. The V and J genes are TRBV9 and TRBJ2-1; TRBD1 might be the D (6 bases). The CDR3 reads CASSLTGFLGNEQFF. The CDR3 DNA reads as TGTGCCAGCAGCCTAACAGGGTTTCTAGGAAATGAGCAGTTCTTC.